These 13 T cell receptor beta chains originate from one sample sequenced in a study of radiotherapy plus CTLA-4 blockade in lung cancer. Sequenced by immunoSEQ multiplex PCR; TCRdb stores in-frame clones only, minus some. The sample consists of about 60,000 clones, roughly 76% of them appearing once. This specimen consisted of peripheral blood, obtained from a patient treated with radiotherapy plus ipilimumab. Every receptor here comes from a human donor with non-small cell lung cancer whose response to radiotherapy plus ipilimumab could not be evaluated.

V gene TRBV6-1 combines with J gene TRBJ2-4; D unclear. The CDR3 has 19 amino acids. V lost 1 base, J lost 0 bases, and 19 bases lay in between. Germline V gene sequence: CDR1 MNHNS, CDR2 SASEGT. The CDR3 is CASSEGRVSSAAAKNIQYF. CDR3 bases: TGTGCCAGCAGTGAAGGGAGAGTCAGTTCGGCGGCAGCCAAAAACATTCAGTACTTC.

V and J are TRBV12-2 and TRBJ2-1; TRBD2, as called in the table, went unchecked against the DNA. TRBV12-2 is shown as a pseudogene. The CDR3 covers 17 residues. CDR3 in amino acids: CASRLAEDSGGVCEQFF. In nucleotides, the CDR3 is TGTGCAAGTCGCTTAGCGGAGGATAGCGGGGGGGTCTGTGAGCAGTTCTTC.

The V and J genes are TRBV6-6 and TRBJ1-1; D unresolved. Germline CDR1 and CDR2: MNHNY and SVGAGI (reference sequence). Trimming removed 7 bases at V and 1 base at J, with 7 bases between. CDR3 length: 12 amino acids. CDR3 coding DNA: TGTGCCAGCATTGCAGGGAACACTGAAGCTTTCTTT. Translation gives CASIAGNTEAFF.

This chain uses TRBV5-1 with TRBJ2-7; TRBD2 might be the D (7 bases). V shed 3 bases and J shed 3 bases, with 19 bases lying between them. The CDR3 has 16 residues. Germline CDR1 and CDR2: SGHRS and YFSETQ. In nucleotides, the CDR3 is TGCGCCAGCAGCTCGGAGGGGGGGGAGGGCTACTACGAGCAGTACTTC. Residues: CASSSEGGEGYYEQYF. Full variable domain (rest looked up from reference TRBV5-1 and TRBJ2-7): KAGVTQTPRYLIKTRGQQVTLSCSPISGHRSVSWYQQTPGQGLQFLFEYFSETQRNKGNFPGRFSGRQFSNSRSEMNVSTLELGDSALYLCASSSEGGEGYYEQYFGPGTRLTVT.

The V gene is TRBV5-6, the J gene TRBJ1-1, with unresolved D. Germline CDR1 is SGHDT and CDR2 is YYEEEE. V was clipped by 2 bases and J by 1 base, with 3 bases between them. The CDR3 loop spans 12 amino acids. The CDR3: CASSFRNTEAFF. For the CDR3, the DNA is TGTGCCAGCAGCTTTAGGAACACTGAAGCTTTCTTT.

The rearrangement links TRBV7-2 to TRBJ2-3; 15 bases are a match to TRBD2. V was clipped by 3 bases and J by 3 bases; unmatched bases: 10. Germline values: CDR1 SGHTA, CDR2 FQGNSA. The CDR3 sequence is 19 residues long. CDR3 in amino acids: CASSLYSGLAGGRTDTQYF. The DNA for the CDR3 is TGTGCCAGCAGCTTGTACTCCGGACTAGCGGGGGGGCGTACAGATACGCAGTATTTT.

With regard to this clone: Within the sample, other DNA sequences also encode this same CDR3. The V call is TRBV9, the J call TRBJ2-7; D might be TRBD1 (5 bases). The CDR3 has 14 amino acids. Germline loops: CDR1 SGDLS, CDR2 YYNGEE. V was shortened by 0 bases and J by 2 bases, with 9 bases between the two germline ends. CDR3 residues: CASSVGTGAYEQYF. The CDR3 DNA reads TGTGCCAGCAGCGTAGGTACAGGAGCCTACGAGCAGTACTTC.

This sequence joins TRBV5-6 and TRBJ2-3; 8 bases are a match to TRBD2. The ends lost 0 bases at V and 6 bases at J; junction bases unmatched: 6. The germline CDR1 and CDR2 sequences are SGHDT and YYEEEE. CDR3 length: 15 amino acids. The CDR3 bases are TGTGCCAGCAGCTTGGGCCTAGCGGGTTCGGATACGCAGTATTTT. Translated: CASSLGLAGSDTQYF.

This rearrangement joins TRBV6-5 to TRBJ2-3; D not resolved. The CDR3 is made up of 15 amino acids. V gave up 2 bases and J gave up 0 bases, with 9 bases separating them. Germline loops: CDR1 MNHEY, CDR2 SVGAGI. The CDR3 is CASSYGEISTDTQYF. For the CDR3, the DNA is TGTGCCAGCAGTTACGGTGAGATTAGCACAGATACGCAGTATTTT.

This clone turned up a few times. The chain recombines TRBV18 with TRBJ1-1, with D maybe TRBD1 (5 bases). This CDR3 region has 12 residues. V lost 3 bases and J lost 5, with 7 bases in between. Germline CDR1 KGHSH, CDR2 LQKENI. This chain's CDR3 is CASSPRQTEAFF. CDR3 DNA: TGTGCCAGCTCACCGAGACAGACTGAAGCTTTCTTT.

This clone has only one observation. V is TRBV4-1 and J is TRBJ2-3; 8 bases line up with TRBD2. Germline values: CDR1 MGHRA, CDR2 YSYEKL. The CDR3 length is 18 residues. V shed 4 bases and J 5 bases; nucleotides not matched to a gene: 17. This chain's CDR3 is CASSPTRSGGGERDTQYF. CDR3 nucleotide sequence: TGCGCCAGCAGCCCTACGCGAAGCGGGGGAGGGGAGAGAGATACGCAGTATTTT.

V is TRBV5-4 and J is TRBJ2-1, with D perhaps matching TRBD2 (6 bases). Trimming left V 4 bases short and J 12 bases short, with 14 bases between. The CDR3 consists of 12 residues. Germline values: CDR1 SGHNT, CDR2 YYREEE (reference sequence). In DNA form, the CDR3 reads TGTGCCAGCAGCCGCCTGGGGGAGGTGCAGTTCTTC. It codes for CASSRLGEVQFF.

This clone is a singleton in its sample. The DNA of the CDR3 is TGCGCCAGCAGCCCCGGGACTAGCGGTTCTAGCACAGATACGCAGTATTTT. This gives the protein CASSPGTSGSSTDTQYF. V and J are TRBV10-1 and TRBJ2-3; the match to TRBD2 covers 11 bases. J gave up 0 bases and V 6 bases, and 8 bases lay outside the gene matches. This CDR3 has 17 residues. Germline CDR1 and CDR2: WNHNN and SYGVQD (reference sequence).